Listed here are 20 T cell receptor beta chains from one sample, sequenced in a study of shared clonotypes between healthy human individuals. The repertoire was sequenced with immunoSEQ multiplex PCR; TCRdb's copy has only in-frame clones and lacks some. This sample carries approximately 840,000 clones, about 97% of them seen once, and the ten largest clones take less than 0.3%. In the naive CD8 group, cells lacked CD45RO and were positively selected for CCR7, so terminally differentiated effector memory CD45RA+ cells were left out. The sequencing sample was made of naive CD8+ T cells sorted from blood. The source is a young man in good health.

The chain carries TRBV4-1 and TRBJ2-1, with D uncertain. The CDR3 runs to 14 residues. V lost 0 bases to trimming and J lost 6 bases, with 9 bases between them. Germline lookup yields CDR1 MGHRA and CDR2 YSYEKL. CDR3 sequence reads: CASSQEASPNEQFF. DNA of the CDR3: TGCGCCAGCAGCCAAGAGGCCAGCCCCAATGAGCAGTTCTTC.

This sequence joins TRBV14 and TRBJ2-1; 8 bases line up with TRBD2. This CDR3 comprises 16 residues. Germline values: CDR1 SGHDN, CDR2 FVKESK. Trimming took 1 base from V and 6 from J; bases not matched to a gene: 8. The CDR3 loop reads CASSQVGTRDRNEQFF. The CDR3 nucleotides are TGTGCCAGCAGCCAAGTGGGGACTAGGGACCGCAATGAGCAGTTCTTC.

This clone was recorded once. The chain couples TRBV23-1 to TRBJ2-6, with unresolved D. TRBV23-1 is marked as an open reading frame, function uncertain. With 2 bases removed from V and 0 bases from J, the gap between germline ends came to 8 bases. The CDR3 has 16 amino acids. The CDR3 loop is CASSQPTDSGANVLTF. CDR3 coding DNA: TGCGCCAGCAGTCAACCAACAGACTCTGGGGCCAACGTCCTGACTTTC.

CDR3 sequence (DNA): TGTGCCAGCACGGTTCTTAGCGGGAGTAAATACGAGCAGTACTTC. Translating gives CASTVLSGSKYEQYF. This chain connects TRBV28 to TRBJ2-7; 9 bases are shared with TRBD2. CDR1 is MDHEN and CDR2 is SYDVKM in the germline V gene. The CDR3 is 15 amino acids. Trimming at V came to 7 bases and at J to 4 bases, leaving 11 bases not matched to a gene.

The rearrangement links TRBV30 to TRBJ2-3; 7 nucleotides agree with TRBD1. Germline V gives CDR1 GTSNPN, CDR2 SVGIG (reference sequence). The CDR3 has 14 amino acids. The V and J ends lost 7 bases and 0 bases, in that order; junction bases with no gene match: 7. CDR3 amino acids: CAFSQGISTDTQYF. The CDR3 DNA reads TGTGCCTTCTCACAGGGGATTAGCACAGATACGCAGTATTTT.

The gene calls are TRBV7-9 and TRBJ2-7; TRBD2 aligns across 7 bases. The CDR3 contains 15 residues. Looked up from germline, CDR1 is SEHNR and CDR2 is FQNEAQ (reference sequence). The junction had 10 bases not matched to a gene; V was cut back by 5 bases and J by 3 bases. CDR3 residues: CASSPPEGLVYEQYF. Here the CDR3 DNA reads TGTGCCAGCAGCCCCCCCGAAGGACTAGTCTACGAGCAGTACTTC.

The chain recombines TRBV2 with TRBJ2-1; 7 positions agree with TRBD2. CDR1 and CDR2 from the germline V gene are SNHLY and FYNNEI. V lost 8 bases to trimming and J lost 2 bases; unmatched junction nucleotides: 0. The CDR3 spans 12 residues. Here the CDR3 reads CASRGAYNEQFF. The CDR3 nucleotides are TGTGCCAGCCGGGGGGCCTACAATGAGCAGTTCTTC.

V usage is TRBV5-5 and J usage is TRBJ2-1; 8 nucleotides agree with TRBD2. The length of the CDR3 is 15 residues. J gave up 5 bases and V 4 bases, and 8 bases lay outside the gene matches. Germline V gives CDR1 SGHKS, CDR2 YYEKEE (reference sequence). The CDR3 DNA follows: TGTGCCAGCAGCCTAGGACTAGCTTTGGACAATGAGCAGTTCTTC. Protein sequence: CASSLGLALDNEQFF. Full variable domain (remainder filled in from reference TRBV5-5 and TRBJ2-1): DAGVTQSPTHLIKTRGQQVTLRCSPISGHKSVSWYQQVLGQGPQFIFQYYEKEERGRGNFPDRFSARQFPNYSSELNVNALLLGDSALYLCASSLGLALDNEQFFGPGTRLTVL.

The chain couples TRBV29-1 to TRBJ2-2, with D tentatively TRBD1 (5 bases). CDR3 length equals 14 residues. Germline V gene sequence: CDR1 SQVTM, CDR2 ANQGSEA. V gave up 4 bases and J gave up 1 base, with 10 bases separating them. CDR3 amino acids: CSVGIGENTGELFF. CDR3 sequence (DNA): TGCAGCGTTGGTATAGGGGAGAACACCGGGGAGCTGTTTTTT.

CDR3 sequence reads: CASSLGTSGSNYEQYF. The CDR3 nucleotides are TGTGCCAGCAGCCTAGGGACTAGCGGGAGTAACTACGAGCAGTACTTC. The chain is built from TRBV5-4 and TRBJ2-7, with 14 bases aligning to TRBD2. The CDR3 sequence is 16 residues long. Looked up from germline, CDR1 is SGHNT and CDR2 is YYREEE (reference sequence). Trimming removed 4 bases from V and 3 bases from J; junction bases left unmatched: 6.

For the CDR3, the DNA is TGTGCCAGCAGCTCCTCAGGAGTTGTAGAGCCCCAGCATTTT. It specifies CASSSSGVVEPQHF. The chain has TRBV7-9 and TRBJ1-5; D call uncertain. Trimming removed 4 bases from V and 8 bases from J, with 15 bases in between. CDR3 size: 14 residues. Per the germline V gene, CDR1 is SEHNR and CDR2 is FQNEAQ (reference sequence).

The chain recombines TRBV19 with TRBJ2-2, with TRBD1 identical over 10 bases. Germline V lookup: CDR1 LNHDA, CDR2 SQIVND (reference sequence). This CDR3 is 14 amino acids long. In nucleotides, the CDR3 is TGTGCGCTAAGGTGGGACAGGGGACCCGGGGAGCTGTTTTTT. As protein: CALRWDRGPGELFF.

The chain carries TRBV18 and TRBJ2-7; possible D gene TRBD1, 5 bases. CDR1 is KGHSH and CDR2 is LQKENI in the germline V gene. V was trimmed by 3 bases and J by 6 bases, leaving 12 bases between them. CDR3 length: 13 residues. DNA for the CDR3: TGTGCCAGCTCACCGAACCAGGGTCTCGAGCAGTACTTC. The encoded protein is CASSPNQGLEQYF.

The V gene is TRBV4-3, the J gene TRBJ2-1; 10 bases map to TRBD2. The trim removed 0 bases at V and 8 bases at J, leaving 7 bases unmatched. Looked up from germline, CDR1 is LGHNA and CDR2 is YSLEER. The CDR3 covers 16 residues. The CDR3 protein is CASSQDLAGALDEQFF. For the CDR3, the DNA is TGCGCCAGCAGCCAAGACCTAGCGGGAGCCCTGGATGAGCAGTTCTTC.

The DNA for the CDR3 is TGCGCCAGCACCCAGCGAGTGGGAACTACAGATACGCAGTATTTT. Translation: CASTQRVGTTDTQYF. The chain carries TRBV5-1 and TRBJ2-3; no clear D. The length of the CDR3 is 15 residues. Trimming left V 6 bases short and J 3 bases short, with 17 bases between. The germline V gene encodes CDR1 SGHRS and CDR2 YFSETQ.

This chain joins TRBV18 and TRBJ2-3; weak D call: TRBD2 (6 bases). CDR3 length equals 12 residues. V lost 11 bases, J lost 4 bases, and 13 bases lay in between. Germline CDR1 and CDR2: KGHSH and LQKENI. CDR3 protein: CAGGSSADTQYF. In DNA form, the CDR3 reads TGTGCCGGGGGGAGTTCGGCAGATACGCAGTATTTT.

As for this clone: Other DNA sequences in this specimen translate into the identical CDR3. The rearrangement joins TRBV27 to TRBJ2-7; D perhaps matches TRBD1 (6 bases). V lost 0 bases and J lost 5, with 8 bases in between. CDR1 MNHEY and CDR2 SMNVEV come from the germline V gene (reference sequence). This CDR3 has 13 amino acids. The CDR3 is CASSLSKGDEQYF. The CDR3 bases are TGTGCCAGCAGTTTATCGAAGGGGGACGAGCAGTACTTC.

The chain is built from TRBV27 and TRBJ2-7; 8 positions agree with TRBD1. V shed 5 bases, J shed 0 bases, and the junction held 6 bases outside the gene matches. The germline gives CDR1 MNHEY, CDR2 SMNVEV (reference sequence). The CDR3 consists of 15 residues. CDR3 amino acids: CASSPRDRPSYEQYF. The CDR3 DNA sequence: TGTGCCAGCAGTCCCCGGGACAGGCCCTCCTACGAGCAGTACTTC.

DNA for the CDR3: TGTGCCAGCAGTTTCGAGGGCCAGGGCCATCAGCCCCAGCATTTT. It yields the protein CASSFEGQGHQPQHF. This sequence joins TRBV28 and TRBJ1-5; D perhaps matches TRBD1 (5 bases). The germline V gene has CDR1 MDHEN and CDR2 SYDVKM. The V end was cut by 3 bases, the J end by 5 bases, with 14 bases between. The CDR3 has 15 amino acids.

The chain links TRBV7-9 to TRBJ2-7; D gene ambiguous. V lost 5 bases and J 3 bases, leaving 11 bases between the germline ends. Germline V gene data show CDR1 as SEHNR and CDR2 as FQNEAQ (reference sequence). The CDR3 is made up of 13 amino acids. Here the CDR3 DNA reads TGTGCCAGCAGCCCAATATGGAGCTACGAGCAGTACTTC. Translating gives CASSPIWSYEQYF. The full variable domain, in which reference TRBV7-9 and TRBJ2-7 provide the parts outside the CDR3, is DTGVSQNPRHKITKRGQNVTFRCDPISEHNRLYWYRQTLGQGPEFLTYFQNEAQLEKSRLLSDRFSAERPKGSFSTLEIQRTEQGDSAMYLCASSPIWSYEQYFGPGTRLTVT.